These 30 T cell receptor beta chains originate from one sample sequenced in a study of tumor-infiltrating lymphocytes in primary liver carcinoma. TCR beta cDNA was reverse-transcribed from around 0.55 ug of total RNA. The reaction used a constant-region primer and ProtoScript II reverse transcriptase. Researchers made the TCR beta libraries by running three nested multiplex PCR rounds with slightly modified ARM-PCR. A C-beta reverse primer was combined with TRBV1-TRBV30 forward primers in the first two PCR rounds, and each round had ten to eleven cycles. TCRdb redid the calling of the multiplex PCR reads with MiXCR, one entry per CDR3 protein. The repertoire holds roughly 200,000 distinct CDR3 sequences, approximately 86% seen once, with roughly 18% in the top ten. Investigators took RNA and DNA out together from approximately 22-30 mg of unsorted bulk tissue. Sequencing used tumor tissue from primary liver carcinoma. Every receptor here comes from a man aged 40-55 years with primary liver carcinoma and hepatitis B virus infection.

With respect to this clonotype: The conserved closing phenylalanine or tryptophan is absent in this CDR3, likely reflecting a read error. The chain is built from TRBV6-1 and TRBJ1-2; 8 bases line up with TRBD1. V gave up 2 bases and J gave up 8 bases; unmatched junction bases: 10. CDR3 length: 15 amino acids. Looked up from germline, CDR1 is MNHNS and CDR2 is SASEGT. CDR3 sequence reads: CASSEPLGQERGYTS. The CDR3 region has the DNA TGTGCCAGCAGTGAACCCTTGGGACAGGAACGCGGCTACACCTCC.

This clonotype has only one observation. The gene calls are TRBV29-1 and TRBJ2-7, with a weak D call TRBD1 (5 bases). Germline-derived CDR1 and CDR2 are SQVTM and ANQGSEA. The CDR3 totals 12 residues. V was cut by 4 bases and J by 6 bases, with 13 bases left in between. The CDR3 nucleotides are TGCAGCGTTGGGACATGGATCGGCGAGCAGTACTTC. Encoded protein: CSVGTWIGEQYF.

Comments on this clonotype: One end of the junction is discordant with germline, which a read error may explain. The genes are TRBV11-2 and TRBJ1-2, with D hard to call. CDR3 length: 16 amino acids. Germline CDR1 is SGHAT and CDR2 is FQNNGV. CDR3 protein: CDSSLEGAREILGYIF. The DNA of the CDR3 is TGTGACAGCAGCTTAGAGGGAGCACGGGAGATCCTGGGCTACATCTTC.

This clonotype has just one count. At one boundary the junction diverges from the germline segment, which might be a read error. The gene calls are TRBV29-1 and TRBJ2-7, with D possibly matching TRBD2 (6 bases). Germline V gene sequence: CDR1 SQVTM, CDR2 ANQGSEA. The CDR3 has 15 amino acids. CDR3: CSIEDPGGSSYDQYF. The CDR3 DNA is TGCAGTATTGAAGATCCAGGAGGGAGCTCCTACGATCAGTACTTC.

As concerns this clonotype: Given a much more abundant clone one base away, this may be a read error. The CDR3 does not end in the conserved phenylalanine or tryptophan, so this is likely a read error. The V and J genes are TRBV11-2 and TRBJ2-3; 8 bases line up with TRBD2. Germline V gives CDR1 SGHAT, CDR2 FQNNGV. This CDR3 has 15 amino acids. With 5 bases clipped from V and 6 bases from J, the junction kept 10 bases outside the gene matches. For the CDR3, the DNA is TGTGCCAGCAGCCAACGGGGGACGGGGGGGGATACGCAGTATTTA. Protein product: CASSQRGTGGDTQYL.

The rearrangement links TRBV29-1 to TRBJ2-5; 9 bases map to TRBD2. V lost 5 bases and J lost 4; bases outside the gene matches: 11. CDR1 SQVTM and CDR2 ANQGSEA come from the germline V gene. This CDR3 has 15 residues. Here the CDR3 reads CSVRTSARCAETQYF. The CDR3 region has the DNA TGCAGCGTTCGGACTAGCGCGAGATGTGCAGAGACCCAGTACTTC.

In this sample, this clonotype turned up many times. The V call is TRBV21-1, the J call TRBJ2-7. TRBV21-1 is marked as a pseudogene. The CDR3 consists of 10 residues. The CDR3 coding sequence is TGTGCCAGCAGCAAAGTTGGAGTGTACTTC. As protein: CASSKVGVYF.

This clonotype was counted only a few times. With a much larger clone just one base away, this may be a read error. This rearrangement joins TRBV13 to TRBJ2-3, with TRBD1 as a possible D gene (5 bases). The germline CDR1 and CDR2 sequences are PRHDT and FYEKMQ (reference sequence). The V end was cut by 5 bases, the J end by 4 bases, with 13 bases between. CDR3 length: 14 residues. CDR3 in amino acids: CASSTRVVSDTQYF. CDR3 bases: TGTGCCAGCAGCACCAGGGTTGTTTCAGATACGCAGTATTTT.

Points on this clonotype: At one of its ends the junction is not consistent with the germline gene, which may arise from a read error. J is TRBJ2-1 and V is TRBV14, with D maybe TRBD1 (5 bases). This CDR3 region has 14 residues. Germline V gene lookup returns CDR1 SGHDN and CDR2 FVKESK. The CDR3 is CASSPLGVSDEQFF. The CDR3 coding sequence is TGTGCCAGCAGCCCTCTAGGGGTATCAGATGAACAGTTCTTC.

This clonotype was seen just once. The junction shows a germline mismatch at one end, possibly a read error. The chain carries TRBV11-1 and TRBJ2-2; weak D call: TRBD1 (6 bases). The CDR3 covers 12 residues. In germline, CDR1 is SGHAT, CDR2 FQDESV (reference sequence). The CDR3 protein is CQQLLGHRELFF. As DNA, the CDR3 is TGCCAGCAGCTTTTGGGACACCGGGAGCTGTTTTTT.

This clonotype was seen once. Compared with germline, one end of the junction differs, possibly owing to a read error. This rearrangement joins TRBV6-1 to TRBJ2-7, with a tentative D call TRBD1 (6 bases). The germline V gene has CDR1 MNHNS and CDR2 SASEGT. There are 17 residues in the CDR3. The CDR3 loop reads CANSEGAGRGNVYEQYF. CDR3 in DNA: TGTGCCAACAGTGAAGGGGCCGGCAGGGGTAACGTGTACGAGCAGTATTTC.

The rearrangement joins TRBV4-2 to TRBJ2-7; 8 nucleotides match TRBD1. This CDR3 spans 14 amino acids. The V gene end was trimmed by 4 bases and the J gene end by 7 bases; junction bases not matched to a gene: 9. From germline, CDR1 is LGHNA and CDR2 YNFKEQ. The CDR3: CASSLGDRGHEQYF. CDR3 DNA sequence: TGTGCCAGCAGCCTAGGTGACAGGGGCCATGAGCAGTACTTC.

A note on this clonotype: A much larger clone differs by one base, so this may be a read error. The chain recombines TRBV30 with TRBJ2-5, with TRBD2 identical over 9 bases. The germline V gene has CDR1 GTSNPN and CDR2 SVGIG (reference sequence). This CDR3 has 16 amino acids. CDR3 sequence reads: CAWSVLTAGGGETHYF. CDR3 sequence (DNA): TGTGCCTGGAGTGTATTGACTGCGGGAGGGGGAGAGACCCATTACTTC.

This clonotype has ten or more counts. This chain connects TRBV28 to TRBJ2-7; unclear D gene. The germline CDR1 and CDR2 sequences are MDHEN and SYDVKM. V lost 8 bases to trimming and J lost 12 bases, with 23 bases between them. The CDR3 loop spans 13 amino acids. Here the CDR3 reads CASDPETPTPRYF. Written as DNA, the CDR3 is TGTGCCAGCGACCCCGAGACCCCCACCCCTCGGTACTTC.

Of note for this clonotype: Since a much larger clone is just one base distant, this may be a read error. The chain combines TRBV28 with TRBJ1-2; 8 nucleotides agree with TRBD1. Germline V gives CDR1 MDHEN, CDR2 SYDVKM. This CDR3 has 12 residues. V lost 11 bases, J lost 4 bases, and 6 bases stayed unmatched. In DNA form, the CDR3 reads TGTGCCTGCACCGACAGGGGCTATGGCTACACCTTC. It codes for CACTDRGYGYTF.

For this clonotype: One end of the junction does not line up with germline, which may come from a read error. The chain has TRBV6-1 and TRBJ2-1; 14 bases map to TRBD2. Germline V gives CDR1 MNHNS, CDR2 SASEGT. CDR3 length equals 15 residues. CDR3 bases: TGTCTCAGTAGTCCTCGGACTAGCGGGAGGCATGAGCAGTCCTTC. Protein: CLSSPRTSGRHEQSF.

This clonotype is a singleton in its sample. A read error may explain this, as a much larger clone is one base away. This chain uses TRBV5-1 with TRBJ2-3, with 9 bases lining up with TRBD1. CDR3 size: 15 residues. Germline CDR1 is SGHRS and CDR2 is YFSETQ. The CDR3 is CASSQQGARTDMQYF. CDR3 DNA sequence: TGCGCCAGCAGCCAACAGGGGGCCCGCACAGATATGCAGTATTTT.

In regard to this clonotype: A read error is likely, as this CDR3 ends without the conserved phenylalanine or tryptophan. The chain couples TRBV6-6 to TRBJ1-3; 8 nucleotides align to TRBD1. J gave up 0 bases and V 5 bases, and 3 bases lay outside the gene matches. Germline V gene data show CDR1 as MNHNY and CDR2 as SVGAGI (reference sequence). CDR3 length: 15 amino acids. CDR3 DNA sequence: TGTGCCAGCAGTGGACAGGGCTCCTCTGGAAACACCATATATTAT. Translated, it gives CASSGQGSSGNTIYY.

This clonotype was detected once. The V gene is TRBV11-2, the J gene TRBJ2-7; no definite D call. Trimming left V 4 bases short and J 13 bases short, with 23 bases between. The CDR3 contains 14 residues. CDR1 is SGHAT, CDR2 FQNNGV, per germline. CDR3 region: CASSSNSNSYGHYF. In nucleotides, the CDR3 is TGTGCCAGCAGCTCTAACAGTAACTCCTACGGGCACTACTTC.

This clonotype showed up just once. A read error may account for a junction end that differs from germline. This rearrangement joins TRBV4-3 to TRBJ2-2, with 10 bases identical to TRBD2. The CDR3 is 18 residues long. CDR1 is LGHNA, CDR2 YSLEER, per germline. CDR3 sequence (DNA): TGCGCCAGCAGCCAAGCCCCTTGGGGAGCGGGGGGGCCCGGGGAGTTGATTTTT. Translation: CASSQAPWGAGGPGELIF.

Regarding this clonotype: Germline and junction disagree at one end, which may indicate a read error. The V and J genes are TRBV29-1 and TRBJ2-3; possibly TRBD1 for D (5 bases). The CDR3 is 13 residues long. CDR1 SQVTM and CDR2 ANQGSEA come from the germline V gene. The CDR3 sequence: CSVWTRVEDTQYF. CDR3 sequence (DNA): TGCAGCGTGTGGACAAGGGTGGAAGATACACAGTATTTT.

The table lists this clonotype with a count of one. Mismatch with germline at one junction end may stem from a read error. The chain uses TRBV29-1 and TRBJ1-1, with D uncertain. The CDR3 runs to 12 residues. The V gene's germline CDR1 is SQVTM and CDR2 ANQGSEA. CDR3 loop: CSVKGSGTEAFF. CDR3 nucleotides: TGTAGCGTTAAAGGGTCGGGGACTGAAGCTTTCTTT.

Note on this clonotype: One junction end does not reproduce the germline sequence, and a read error may be involved. The chain uses TRBV6-6 and TRBJ2-1; 9 bases line up with TRBD2. CDR3 size: 17 residues. Germline values: CDR1 MNHNY, CDR2 SVGAGI (reference sequence). The CDR3 loop is CASMGLAGASSYNEQFF. The CDR3 bases are TGTGCCAGCATGGGATTAGCGGGAGCGAGCTCCTACAATGAGCAGTTCTTT.

In the case of this clonotype: A much larger clone is a single base away; this may be a read error. The CDR3 DNA is TGCGCCAGCAGCCCAGGGAACTATGGCTGCACCTTC. This codes for CASSPGNYGCTF. The genes are TRBV5-1 and TRBJ1-2, with D maybe TRBD1 (5 bases). The CDR3 is 12 residues long. Germline V gene sequence: CDR1 SGHRS, CDR2 YFSETQ.

Regarding this clonotype: At one end the junction does not follow the germline gene, possibly because of a read error. This sequence joins TRBV5-4 and TRBJ2-2; tentative D call: TRBD2 (6 bases). CDR3 length: 13 residues. Per the germline V gene, CDR1 is SGHNT and CDR2 is YYREEE (reference sequence). The CDR3 reads CDSSSGGYSELFF. CDR3 DNA: TGTGACAGCAGCTCCGGAGGGTACAGCGAGCTGTTTTTT. The variable domain in full, completed from reference TRBV5-4 and TRBJ2-2, reads ETGVTQSPTHLIKTRGQQVTLRCSSQSGHNTVSWYQQALGQGPQFIFQYYREEENGRGNFPPRFSGLQFPNYSSELNVNALELDDSALYLCDSSSGGYSELFFGEGSRLTVL.

The sample holds many counts of this clonotype. CDR3 sequence reads: CASSLRTEMNTEAFF. The CDR3 DNA sequence: TGTGCCAGCAGCCTTCGGACAGAAATGAACACTGAAGCTTTCTTT. The chain is built from TRBV7-9 and TRBJ1-1, with D possibly being TRBD1 (6 bases). Deletions cut 5 bases from V and 0 bases from J, with 13 bases between. This CDR3 has 15 amino acids. CDR1 is SEHNR, CDR2 FQNEAQ, per germline (reference sequence).

In DNA form, the CDR3 reads TGCGCCAGCAGCCAAAACCGGGGACAGGGGTGTGGGTCACCCCTCCACTTT. This encodes CASSQNRGQGCGSPLHF. The chain combines TRBV4-1 with TRBJ1-6, with 10 bases fitting TRBD1. With 2 bases clipped from V and 10 bases from J, the junction kept 11 bases outside the gene matches. The CDR3 loop spans 17 amino acids. Germline V gives CDR1 MGHRA, CDR2 YSYEKL.

The chain couples TRBV6-1 to TRBJ2-3, with TRBD2 identical over 7 bases. This CDR3 has 16 amino acids. Per germline, CDR1 MNHNS and CDR2 SASEGT. Trimming took 7 bases from V and 4 from J; bases not matched to a gene: 14. Here the CDR3 reads CASTVIVGGRADTQYF. CDR3 bases: TGTGCCAGCACTGTAATAGTGGGAGGGAGGGCAGATACGCAGTATTTT.

Concerning this clonotype: A much more abundant neighbour one base away suggests this may be a read error. V is TRBV30 and J is TRBJ2-1, with TRBD2 identical over 8 bases. This CDR3 has 17 amino acids. The V segment lost 1 base and the J segment 3 bases; nucleotides outside the gene matches: 11. Germline V CDR1 and CDR2: GTSNPN, SVGIG (reference sequence). This CDR3 reads CAWSGLNPGGDYNEQFF. In DNA, the CDR3 is TGTGCCTGGAGTGGCCTAAATCCGGGGGGGGACTACAATGAGCAGTTCTTC.

Note on this clonotype: One end of the junction varies from germline; a read error may be responsible. This sequence joins TRBV12-3 or TRBV12-4 and TRBJ1-3; tentative D call: TRBD1 (6 bases). This CDR3 is 14 amino acids long. Written as DNA, the CDR3 is TGTGTCAGCAGTGTACAGGGCTCTGGAAACACCATATATTTT. Its translation: CVSSVQGSGNTIYF.